This TCR beta chain was identified in a study of beta chain features in type 1 diabetes. Study-level findings and limits: Cells that show high TCR expression could be over-represented by cDNA sequencing. In the patient group, naive, central memory and Treg TCRB repertoires seemed more alike than in the healthy donor group.

In this sample, this clone turned up a few times. The antigen is not known. The study reverse transcribed the entire isolated RNA, so it sequenced expressed TCRB transcripts. Assay used: immunoSEQ multiplex PCR; TCRdb lists only in-frame clones, some missing. The sample lists about 180,000 clones; roughly an eighth were seen once. CDR3 size: 15 residues. V dropped 6 bases and J dropped 0 bases, with 13 bases sitting between them. Germline V lookup: CDR1 SNHLY, CDR2 FYNNEI. In all sorted populations, purity surpassed 95%. Sequenced sample: central memory CD4+ T cells from blood. The rearrangement joins TRBV2 to TRBJ2-3, with a possible D match to TRBD2 (6 bases). This clonotype originated in a woman aged 18-30 years in good health. CDR3 sequence reads: CASRYSGVSTDTQYF. The CDR3 DNA reads as TGTGCCAGCAGGTATAGCGGAGTGAGCACAGATACGCAGTATTTT.